The 21 T cell receptor beta chains below come from one sample, sequenced in a study of identical twins. TCRdb reprocessed the 5' RACE reads with MiXCR, giving one entry per CDR3 protein. The table records about 890,000 distinct CDR3 sequences, 10% to 15% of them present only once. These data were also filed under a second study, of yellow fever vaccine responses in identical twins.

Sequenced material: PBMCs. The receptors derive from a woman younger than 30 in good health.

This clonotype occurred a few times. The chain recombines TRBV20-1 with TRBJ2-1; the match to TRBD2 covers 8 bases. CDR1 is DFQATT, CDR2 SNEGSKA, per germline (reference sequence). The ends lost 1 base at V and 4 bases at J; junction bases unmatched: 12. The CDR3 extends over 17 amino acids. CDR3 in amino acids: CSARGRYGTSKYNEQFF. Here the CDR3 DNA reads TGCAGTGCTAGAGGGCGATACGGGACTAGTAAATACAATGAGCAGTTCTTC.

V usage is TRBV10-3 and J usage is TRBJ2-3; the D gene could be TRBD1 or TRBD2 (7 bases each). Germline CDR1 ENHRY, CDR2 SYGVKD. This CDR3 region has 16 residues. V lost 2 bases to trimming and J lost 2 bases, with 14 bases between them. CDR3 bases: TGTGCCATCAGTGAGAGGGGAGGGGGCGCCACAGATACGCAGTATTTT. It yields the protein CAISERGGGATDTQYF.

This clonotype turned up a few times. V usage is TRBV2 and J usage is TRBJ2-6, with a possible D match to TRBD2 (5 bases). Per germline, CDR1 SNHLY and CDR2 FYNNEI. Trimming took off 5 bases at V and 1 base at J, with 15 bases between the two ends. CDR3 size: 17 residues. This CDR3 is CASSRELRESGANVLTF. The CDR3 coding sequence is TGTGCCAGCAGTAGGGAATTAAGGGAGTCTGGGGCCAACGTCCTGACTTTC.

The rearrangement links TRBV20-1 to TRBJ1-4; weak D call: TRBD1 (6 bases). CDR1 and CDR2 from the germline V gene are DFQATT and SNEGSKA (reference sequence). Trimming removed 6 bases from V and 3 bases from J, with 17 bases in between. This CDR3 is built from 15 residues. CDR3: CSATRQELANEKLFF. In DNA form, the CDR3 reads TGCAGTGCCACCAGACAGGAATTGGCTAATGAAAAACTGTTTTTT.

This clonotype was detected only a few times. The chain combines TRBV27 with TRBJ1-1, with D possibly TRBD1 on 5 matching bases. V was shortened by 5 bases and J by 4 bases, with 14 bases between the two germline ends. Per the germline V gene, CDR1 is MNHEY and CDR2 is SMNVEV (reference sequence). The CDR3 is 14 residues long. The CDR3 here is CASSTNSGLTEAFF. The CDR3 bases are TGTGCCAGCAGTACAAATTCGGGACTCACTGAAGCTTTCTTT.

The J gene is TRBJ2-1, the V gene TRBV27, with D possibly matching TRBD1 (6 bases). CDR1 is MNHEY, CDR2 SMNVEV, per germline (reference sequence). This CDR3 comprises 15 residues. The V and J ends lost 6 bases and 7 bases respectively, with 19 bases between them. This CDR3 is CASSPWNRVVNEQFF. The CDR3 bases are TGTGCCAGCAGCCCTTGGAACAGGGTGGTGAATGAGCAGTTCTTC.

The V and J genes are TRBV18 and TRBJ1-1; D gene uncertain. Between the trimmed V and J ends, which lost 0 bases and 6 bases, there was a span of 8 bases. CDR1 KGHSH and CDR2 LQKENI come from the germline V gene. CDR3 length: 13 amino acids. CDR3 protein: CASSPPTVPEAFF. The CDR3 nucleotides are TGTGCCAGCTCACCACCGACGGTCCCTGAAGCTTTCTTT.

This clonotype occurred many times. The chain couples TRBV7-9 to TRBJ2-7; 9 bases align to TRBD1. This CDR3 region has 14 residues. V gave up 5 bases and J gave up 4 bases; unmatched junction bases: 6. The germline CDR1 and CDR2 sequences are SEHNR and FQNEAQ (reference sequence). The CDR3 DNA reads TGTGCCAGCAGCATTGGGACAGGGCTGTACGAGCAGTACTTC. Translating gives CASSIGTGLYEQYF. The full variable domain, rest sourced from reference TRBV7-9 and TRBJ2-7, is DTGVSQNPRHKITKRGQNVTFRCDPISEHNRLYWYRQTLGQGPEFLTYFQNEAQLEKSRLLSDRFSAERPKGSFSTLEIQRTEQGDSAMYLCASSIGTGLYEQYFGPGTRLTVT.

This sequence joins TRBV19 and TRBJ1-5, with a weak D call TRBD1 (5 bases). The V end lost 7 bases, the J end lost 9 bases, and 13 bases lay between the germline ends. Looked up from germline, CDR1 is LNHDA and CDR2 is SQIVND (reference sequence). The CDR3 consists of 12 residues. The CDR3 loop reads CASNTVGTPQHF. CDR3 nucleotides: TGTGCCAGTAACACGGTCGGGACGCCCCAGCATTTT.

This clonotype came up a few times. The CDR3 loop reads CASSEWTSGRPLAYEQYF. The CDR3 DNA sequence: TGCGCCAGCAGTGAATGGACTAGCGGGAGGCCCCTTGCCTACGAGCAGTACTTC. The chain links TRBV10-1 to TRBJ2-7, with 14 bases aligning to TRBD2. Trimming cost V 3 bases and J 2 bases; bases outside gene matches: 9. Looked up from germline, CDR1 is WNHNN and CDR2 is SYGVQD (reference sequence). The CDR3 loop spans 18 amino acids.

The chain joins TRBV12-3 or TRBV12-4 to TRBJ2-4, with 8 nucleotides matching TRBD2. This CDR3 spans 19 amino acids. The junction had 15 bases not matched to a gene; V was cut back by 5 bases and J by 0 bases. The CDR3 sequence is CASSPPGGGLFVAKNIQYF. The CDR3, as DNA: TGTGCCAGCAGTCCCCCGGGGGGGGGACTTTTCGTAGCCAAAAACATTCAGTACTTC.

This clonotype was seen more than once but under ten times. The gene calls are TRBV5-6 and TRBJ2-5; D might be TRBD2 (6 bases). Trimming pared 4 bases from V and 5 bases from J, leaving 24 bases between. The CDR3 contains 17 residues. Germline CDR1 reads SGHDT; CDR2 reads YYEEEE. CDR3 sequence (DNA): TGTGCCAGCAGCCCCAGGCGGGACGCCGTATTGCGGGAGACCCAGTACTTC. It yields the protein CASSPRRDAVLRETQYF.

Points on this clonotype: The germline gene is not matched at one end of the junction; a read error may be the cause. V gene TRBV6-6 combines with J gene TRBJ2-1, with TRBD2 matching 9 bases. Per germline, CDR1 MNHNY and CDR2 SVGAGI (reference sequence). The CDR3 covers 13 residues. The CDR3 region is CSSRSSGDNEQFF. The CDR3 nucleotides read TGTTCCAGCAGGTCTAGCGGGGACAATGAGCAGTTCTTC.

J is TRBJ2-2 and V is TRBV20-1; no reliable D call. Germline V gene data show CDR1 as DFQATT and CDR2 as SNEGSKA (reference sequence). Trimming took 4 bases from V and 1 from J, leaving 7 bases between them. This CDR3 contains 13 residues. The CDR3 protein is CSAKYGNTGELFF. The CDR3 DNA is TGCAGTGCTAAGTACGGGAACACCGGGGAGCTGTTTTTT.

The chain carries TRBV24-1 and TRBJ2-1, with 8 bases lining up with TRBD2. CDR3 size: 16 residues. V was clipped by 4 bases and J by 3 bases; unmatched bases: 7. Per germline, CDR1 KGHDR and CDR2 SFDVKD. The CDR3 region is CATSDRGLEDYNEQFF. The DNA of the CDR3 is TGTGCCACCAGTGACCGGGGACTAGAGGACTACAATGAGCAGTTCTTC.

The V and J genes are TRBV20-1 and TRBJ2-2; no definite D call. Germline-derived CDR1 and CDR2 are DFQATT and SNEGSKA (reference sequence). CDR3 length equals 13 residues. CDR3: CSAWRIADGELFF. The CDR3 DNA follows: TGCAGCGCCTGGCGCATAGCTGATGGGGAGCTGTTTTTT.

Ten or more counts support this clonotype. The chain has TRBV3-1 and TRBJ2-2, with D possibly called TRBD1 or TRBD2 (6 bases each). In germline, CDR1 is LGHDT, CDR2 YNNKEL (reference sequence). The V gene lost 4 bases and the J gene lost 0 bases, with 12 bases spanning the gap. The CDR3 length is 16 residues. The CDR3 DNA sequence: TGTGCCAGCAGCCGGGGGGCGGATTCGAACACCGGGGAGCTGTTTTTT. It is translated as CASSRGADSNTGELFF.

This clonotype has a handful of counts. The chain employs TRBV6-1 and TRBJ1-6; no firm D call. The CDR3 loop spans 15 amino acids. The V end was cut by 1 base, the J end by 6 bases, with 10 bases between. Germline values: CDR1 MNHNS, CDR2 SASEGT. In nucleotides, the CDR3 is TGTGCCAGCAGTGAAGGGGTTCCTTCTAATTCACCCCTCCACTTT. Its translation is CASSEGVPSNSPLHF.

This clonotype showed up just a few times. The V gene is TRBV20-1, the J gene TRBJ2-2, with a tentative D call TRBD2 (6 bases). The CDR3 contains 14 residues. V was cut by 4 bases and J by 4 bases, with 13 bases left in between. Germline V gene sequence: CDR1 DFQATT, CDR2 SNEGSKA (reference sequence). CDR3 DNA sequence: TGCAGTGCTATGGTGGGGGGTTCCACCGGGGAGCTGTTTTTT. Its protein product is CSAMVGGSTGELFF.

The table lists this clonotype with many counts. The chain carries TRBV29-1 and TRBJ1-5, with a tentative D call TRBD1 (5 bases). The V end was cut by 6 bases, the J end by 11 bases, with 20 bases between. The length of the CDR3 is 13 residues. Germline loops: CDR1 SQVTM, CDR2 ANQGSEA. The CDR3 here is CSVGEGESLTQHF. CDR3 nucleotide sequence: TGCAGCGTGGGTGAAGGGGAGTCTTTGACCCAGCATTTT.

This clonotype was seen ten or more times. The J gene is TRBJ1-1, the V gene TRBV29-1, with D uncertain. This CDR3 has 10 amino acids. In germline, CDR1 is SQVTM, CDR2 ANQGSEA. CDR3: CSGVNTEAFF. In DNA form, the CDR3 reads TGCAGTGGGGTGAACACTGAAGCTTTCTTT.